This T cell receptor (beta chain) was sequenced for a study of shared clonotypes between healthy human individuals. Study outcomes and limitations: Only blood was sampled, and tissue TCR repertoires likely differ from blood ones. A limitation of the genetic and exposure-history diversity represented arose from few donors.

The germline V gene encodes CDR1 MDHEN and CDR2 SYDVKM. This CDR3 is 17 amino acids long. With 4 bases removed from V and 4 bases from J, the gap between germline ends came to 20 bases. As to this clone: Its target is unknown.

Evenly divided among several immunoSEQ plates was the genomic DNA of each subset. PCR replicates performed on unsorted PBMC used roughly 300 ng DNA, tens of thousands of T cell genomes. The table came from immunoSEQ multiplex PCR; TCRdb's copy has only in-frame clones and leaves some out. The table records about 560,000 clones, roughly four fifths of them present only once. The TCR sequence derives from a woman between 35 and 50 years old in good health. Some clones in this sample may be carry-over from other donors' samples. Sequencing used PBMCs. The rearrangement uses TRBV28 and TRBJ2-1; D is perhaps TRBD1 or TRBD2 (5 bases each). CDR3 in amino acids: CASSSSKPLGTYNEQFF. CDR3 bases: TGTGCCAGCAGTTCCTCAAAACCCCTGGGGACGTACAATGAGCAGTTCTTC.